This TCR beta chain emerged from a study of cytomegalovirus exposure and HLA in healthy donors. Study-wide results and caveats: In a later analysis, TCR beta V- and J-gene trimming was associated with a missense DCLRE1C variant.

CDR1 is MNHEY, CDR2 SMNVEV, per germline (reference sequence). The CDR3 has 14 amino acids. With 6 bases removed from V and 8 bases from J, the gap between germline ends came to 19 bases. Points on this clone: What it binds is not known.

The PCR employed 60 Vbeta primers together with 13 Jbeta primers. Using immunoSEQ multiplex PCR, the repertoire was profiled, and TCRdb retains in-frame clones only, with some absent. The data contain around 210,000 clones, 85% of them seen just once; the ten biggest clones take up 0.24%. This TCR was sampled from a girl aged 2 to 10 in good health and CMV-seronegative. V usage is TRBV27 and J usage is TRBJ1-2; possibly TRBD1 for D (5 bases). Sequencing was carried out using PBMCs. The DNA of the CDR3 is TGTGCCAGCAGCCCAAACTCTCGCAGGGAAGGCTACACCTTC. Translated: CASSPNSRREGYTF.